This entry features one T cell receptor (beta chain) sequence. What it binds is unknown. The V segment lost 6 bases and the J segment 4 bases; nucleotides outside the gene matches: 12. The germline CDR1 and CDR2 sequences are SGHVS and FQNEAQ. The CDR3 length is 16 residues. The data were obtained in a study of cytomegalovirus exposure and HLA in healthy donors. Study in general: Researchers previously reported finding about 110 million unique TCR beta sequences from about 179 million T cells.

Overall study results and limits: The productive fraction for most TCR beta V segments was about 87% or about 30% in an earlier analysis. For most subjects, TCR beta sequences were reported to predict HLA-A and HLA-B alleles with accuracy.

Amplification used 60 Vbeta primers and 13 Jbeta primers. Using immunoSEQ multiplex PCR, the repertoire was profiled, and TCRdb retains in-frame clones only, with some absent. The profile shows some 270,000 clones, around 90% of them singletons. The chain employs TRBV7-8 and TRBJ1-1, with 9 bases lining up with TRBD1. This TCR derives from a girl aged 2 to 10 in good health and CMV-seronegative. Material for sequencing was PBMCs. Here the CDR3 DNA reads TGTGCCAGCAGTAGGGGGACAGGGAAGGGCGGCACTGAAGCTTTCTTT. Its translation is CASSRGTGKGGTEAFF.